A selection of T cell receptor beta chains follows, all from one sample in a study of OX40 agonist ivuxolimab in advanced cancers. TCRdb's table, derived via immunoSEQ multiplex PCR, lists solely in-frame clones and lacks some. Of some 120,000 clones listed, roughly 90% are singletons. The sequenced sample was CD4+ or CD8+ T cells sorted from blood, obtained in a trial of the OX40 agonist ivuxolimab. The receptors here all came from an adult with an advanced solid tumor such as melanoma, head and neck, liver or kidney cancer. CDR3s leave out the opening cysteine and the closing phenylalanine or tryptophan. The order of the fields is J gene, V gene, CDR3 protein.

>TRBJ2-1|TRBV10-3
AISVLTYNEQF
>TRBJ1-1|TRBV15
ATSPPGFFAEAF
>TRBJ1-1|TRBV6-4
ASSDSGRGGFNTEAF
>TRBJ2-5|TRBV10-3
AIRGDPQETQY
>TRBJ1-5|TRBV21-1
ASSPLLSGDLDTNQPQH
>TRBJ2-3|TRBV28
ASSGQTGGMDTQY
>TRBJ1-1|TRBV6-5
ASRLEGITEAF
>TRBJ1-1|TRBV19
ASSIWENTEAF
>TRBJ2-7|TRBV6-5
ASSYSGDPYYEQY
>TRBJ2-3|TRBV9
ASSFLTSLSTDTQY
>TRBJ1-5|TRBV18
ASSPERTGSGNQPQH